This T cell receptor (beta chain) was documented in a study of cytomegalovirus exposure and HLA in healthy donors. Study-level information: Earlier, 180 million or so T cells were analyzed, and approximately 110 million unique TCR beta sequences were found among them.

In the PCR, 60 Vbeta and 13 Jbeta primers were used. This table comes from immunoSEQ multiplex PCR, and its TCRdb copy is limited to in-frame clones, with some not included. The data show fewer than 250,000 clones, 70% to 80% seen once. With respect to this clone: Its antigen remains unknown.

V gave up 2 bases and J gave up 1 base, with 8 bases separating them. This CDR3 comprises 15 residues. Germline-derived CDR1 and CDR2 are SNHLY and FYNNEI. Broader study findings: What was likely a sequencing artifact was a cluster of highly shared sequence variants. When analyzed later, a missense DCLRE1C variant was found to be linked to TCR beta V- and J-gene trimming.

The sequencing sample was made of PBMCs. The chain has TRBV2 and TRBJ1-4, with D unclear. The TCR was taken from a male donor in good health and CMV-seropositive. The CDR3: CASSESGITNEKLFF. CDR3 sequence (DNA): TGTGCCAGCAGTGAATCGGGGATAACTAATGAAAAACTGTTTTTT.